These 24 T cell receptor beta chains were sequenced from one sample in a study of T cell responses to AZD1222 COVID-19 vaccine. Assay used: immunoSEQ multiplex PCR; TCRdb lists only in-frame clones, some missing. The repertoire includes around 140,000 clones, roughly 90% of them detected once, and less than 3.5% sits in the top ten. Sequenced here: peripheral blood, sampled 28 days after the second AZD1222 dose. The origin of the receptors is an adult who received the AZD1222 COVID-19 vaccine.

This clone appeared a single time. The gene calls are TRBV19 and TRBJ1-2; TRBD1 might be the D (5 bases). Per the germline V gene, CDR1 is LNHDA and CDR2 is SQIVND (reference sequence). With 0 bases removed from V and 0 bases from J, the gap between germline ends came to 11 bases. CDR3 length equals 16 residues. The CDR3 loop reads CASSIDRGGTNYGYTF. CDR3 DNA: TGTGCCAGTAGTATAGATCGTGGGGGGACTAACTATGGCTACACCTTC.

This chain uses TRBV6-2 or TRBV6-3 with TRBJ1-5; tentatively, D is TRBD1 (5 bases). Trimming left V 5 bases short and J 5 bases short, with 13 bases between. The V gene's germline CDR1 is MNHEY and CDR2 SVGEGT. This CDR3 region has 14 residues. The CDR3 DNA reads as TGTGCCAGCAGTCGAGGACAAGAAGATCAGCCCCAGCATTTT. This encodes CASSRGQEDQPQHF.

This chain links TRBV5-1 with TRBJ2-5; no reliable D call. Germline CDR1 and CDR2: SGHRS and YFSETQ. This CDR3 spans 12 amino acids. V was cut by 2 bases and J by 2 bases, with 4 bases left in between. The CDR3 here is CASSFLQETQYF. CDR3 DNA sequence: TGCGCCAGCAGCTTCTTACAAGAGACCCAGTACTTC.

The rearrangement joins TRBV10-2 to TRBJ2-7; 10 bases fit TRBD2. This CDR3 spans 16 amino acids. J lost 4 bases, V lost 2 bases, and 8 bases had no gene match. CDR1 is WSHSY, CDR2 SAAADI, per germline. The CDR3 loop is CASSEALTSGNYEQYF. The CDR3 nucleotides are TGCGCCAGCAGTGAGGCCTTAACTAGCGGGAATTACGAGCAGTACTTC.

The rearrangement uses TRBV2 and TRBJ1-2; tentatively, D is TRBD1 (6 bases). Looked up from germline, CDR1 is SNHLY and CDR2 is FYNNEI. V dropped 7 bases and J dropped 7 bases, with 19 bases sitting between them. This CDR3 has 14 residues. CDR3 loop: CASTEGGHVGGYTF. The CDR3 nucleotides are TGTGCCAGCACCGAGGGGGGACACGTCGGTGGCTACACCTTC.

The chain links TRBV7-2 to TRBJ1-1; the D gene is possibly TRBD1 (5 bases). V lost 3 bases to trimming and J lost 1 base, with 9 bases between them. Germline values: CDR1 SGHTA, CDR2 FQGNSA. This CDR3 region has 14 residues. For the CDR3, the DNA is TGTGCCAGCAGCTTCCAGACAGCGAACACTGAAGCTTTCTTT. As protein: CASSFQTANTEAFF.

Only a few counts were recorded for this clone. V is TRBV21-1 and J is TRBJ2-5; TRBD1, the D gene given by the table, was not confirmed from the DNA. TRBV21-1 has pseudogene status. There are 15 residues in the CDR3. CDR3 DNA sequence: TGTGCCAGCAGATCGACAGGGGGTACCCAAGAGACCCAGTACTTC. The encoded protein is CASRSTGGTQETQYF.

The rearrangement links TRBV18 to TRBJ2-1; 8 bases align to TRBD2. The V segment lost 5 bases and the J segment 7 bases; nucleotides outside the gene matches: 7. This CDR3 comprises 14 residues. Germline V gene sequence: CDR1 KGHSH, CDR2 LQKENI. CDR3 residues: CASSAAGTRNEQFF. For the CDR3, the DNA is TGTGCCAGCTCAGCCGCCGGGACTAGGAATGAGCAGTTCTTC.

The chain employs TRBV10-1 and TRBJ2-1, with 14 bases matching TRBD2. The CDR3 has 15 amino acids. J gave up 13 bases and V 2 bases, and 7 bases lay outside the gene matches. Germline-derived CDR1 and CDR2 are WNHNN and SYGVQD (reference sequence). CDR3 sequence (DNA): TGCGCCAGCAGTGAGACGAAGGGACTAGCGGGAGATCAGTTCTTC. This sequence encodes CASSETKGLAGDQFF.

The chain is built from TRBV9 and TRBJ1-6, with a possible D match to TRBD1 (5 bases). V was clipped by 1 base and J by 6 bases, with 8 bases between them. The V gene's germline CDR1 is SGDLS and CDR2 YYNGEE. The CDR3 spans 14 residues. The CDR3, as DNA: TGTGCCAGCAGCGTAAGGGGCGGTAATTCACCCCTCCACTTT. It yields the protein CASSVRGGNSPLHF.

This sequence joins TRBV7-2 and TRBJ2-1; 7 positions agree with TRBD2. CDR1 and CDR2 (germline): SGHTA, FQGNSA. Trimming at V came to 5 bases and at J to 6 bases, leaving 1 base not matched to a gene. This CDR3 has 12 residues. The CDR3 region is CASSRLANEQFF. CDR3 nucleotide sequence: TGTGCCAGCAGCCGACTAGCCAATGAGCAGTTCTTC. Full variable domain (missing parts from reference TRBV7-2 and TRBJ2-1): GAGVSQSPSNKVTEKGKDVELRCDPISGHTALYWYRQSLGQGLEFLIYFQGNSAPDKSGLPSDRFSAERTGGSVSTLTIQRTQQEDSAVYLCASSRLANEQFFGPGTRLTVL.

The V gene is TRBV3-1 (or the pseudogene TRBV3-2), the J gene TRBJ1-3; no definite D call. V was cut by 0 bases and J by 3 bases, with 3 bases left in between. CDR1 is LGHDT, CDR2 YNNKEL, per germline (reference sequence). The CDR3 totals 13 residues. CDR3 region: CASSQDRGNTIYF. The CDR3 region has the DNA TGTGCCAGCAGCCAAGATCGTGGAAACACCATATATTTT.

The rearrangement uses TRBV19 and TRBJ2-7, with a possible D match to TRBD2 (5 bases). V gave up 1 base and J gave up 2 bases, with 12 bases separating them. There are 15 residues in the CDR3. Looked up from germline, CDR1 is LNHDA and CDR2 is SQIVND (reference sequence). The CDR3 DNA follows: TGTGCCAGTAGTATAGGACGGCGGGTGACCTACGAGCAGTACTTC. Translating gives CASSIGRRVTYEQYF.

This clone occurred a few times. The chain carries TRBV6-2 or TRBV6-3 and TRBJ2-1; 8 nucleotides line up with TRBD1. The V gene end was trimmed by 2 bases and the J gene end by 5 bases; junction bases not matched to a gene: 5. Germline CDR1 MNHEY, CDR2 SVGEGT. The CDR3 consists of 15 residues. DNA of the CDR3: TGTGCCAGCAGTTACCGGACAGGGTATCACAATGAGCAGTTCTTC. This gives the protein CASSYRTGYHNEQFF.

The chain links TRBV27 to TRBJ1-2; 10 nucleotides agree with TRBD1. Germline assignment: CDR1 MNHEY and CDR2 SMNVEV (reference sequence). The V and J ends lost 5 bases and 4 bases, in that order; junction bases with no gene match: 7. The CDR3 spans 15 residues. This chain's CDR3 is CASSGPDRGIYGYTF. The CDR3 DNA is TGTGCCAGCAGTGGGCCGGACAGGGGGATCTATGGCTACACCTTC.

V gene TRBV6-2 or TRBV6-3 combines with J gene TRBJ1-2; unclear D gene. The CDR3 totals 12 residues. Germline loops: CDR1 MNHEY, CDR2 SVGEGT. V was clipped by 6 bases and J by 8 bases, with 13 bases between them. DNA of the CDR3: TGTGCCAGCAGCGGAGGTGGGGTCGGCTACACCTTC. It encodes CASSGGGVGYTF.

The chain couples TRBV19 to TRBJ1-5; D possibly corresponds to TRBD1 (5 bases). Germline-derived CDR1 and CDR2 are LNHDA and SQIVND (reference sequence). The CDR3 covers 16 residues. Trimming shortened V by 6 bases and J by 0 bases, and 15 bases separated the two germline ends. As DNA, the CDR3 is TGTGCCAGTAGCTACGCAGGGCCCTATAGCAATCAGCCCCAGCATTTT. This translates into CASSYAGPYSNQPQHF.

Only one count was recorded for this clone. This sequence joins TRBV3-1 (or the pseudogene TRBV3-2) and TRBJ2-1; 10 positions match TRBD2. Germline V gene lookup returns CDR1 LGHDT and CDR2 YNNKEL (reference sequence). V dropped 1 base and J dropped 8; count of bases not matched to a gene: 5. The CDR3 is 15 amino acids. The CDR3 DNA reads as TGTGCCAGCAGCCAAGGGAGCGGGAGGGCCCATGAGCAGTTCTTC. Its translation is CASSQGSGRAHEQFF.

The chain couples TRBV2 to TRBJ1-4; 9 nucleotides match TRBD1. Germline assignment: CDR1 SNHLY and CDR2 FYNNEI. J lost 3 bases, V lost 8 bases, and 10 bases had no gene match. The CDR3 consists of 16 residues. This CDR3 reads CASRTGQGLANEKLFF. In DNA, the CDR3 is TGTGCCAGCCGGACGGGACAGGGATTGGCTAATGAAAAACTGTTTTTT.

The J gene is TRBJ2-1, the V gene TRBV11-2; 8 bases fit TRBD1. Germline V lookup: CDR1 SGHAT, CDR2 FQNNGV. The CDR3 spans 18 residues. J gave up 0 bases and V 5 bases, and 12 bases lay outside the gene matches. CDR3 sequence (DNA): TGTGCCAGCAGCCGAAGAACACACAGGGGGAGCTCCTACAATGAGCAGTTCTTC. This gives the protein CASSRRTHRGSSYNEQFF.

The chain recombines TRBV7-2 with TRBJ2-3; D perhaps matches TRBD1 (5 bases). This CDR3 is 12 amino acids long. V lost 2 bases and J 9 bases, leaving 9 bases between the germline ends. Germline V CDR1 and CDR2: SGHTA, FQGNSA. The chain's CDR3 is CASSLTQGTQYF. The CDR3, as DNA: TGTGCCAGCAGCTTAACTCAGGGCACGCAGTATTTT.

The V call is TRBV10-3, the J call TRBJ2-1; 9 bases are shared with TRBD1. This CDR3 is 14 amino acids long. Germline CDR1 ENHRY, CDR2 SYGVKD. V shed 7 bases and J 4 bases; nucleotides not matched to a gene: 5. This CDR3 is CAIKPGQGYNEQFF. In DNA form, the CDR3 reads TGTGCCATCAAACCGGGACAGGGTTACAATGAGCAGTTCTTC.

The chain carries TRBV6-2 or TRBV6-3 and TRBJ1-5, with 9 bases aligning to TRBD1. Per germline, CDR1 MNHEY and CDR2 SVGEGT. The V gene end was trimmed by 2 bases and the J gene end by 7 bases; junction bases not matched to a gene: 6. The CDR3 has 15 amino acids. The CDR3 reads CASSYGGQGKQPQHF. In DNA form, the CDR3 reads TGTGCCAGCAGTTACGGCGGACAGGGGAAGCAGCCCCAGCATTTT.

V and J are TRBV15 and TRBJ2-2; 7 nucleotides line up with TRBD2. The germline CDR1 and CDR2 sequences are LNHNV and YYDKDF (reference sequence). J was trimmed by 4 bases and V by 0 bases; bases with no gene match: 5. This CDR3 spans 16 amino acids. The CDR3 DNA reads TGTGCCACCAGCAGAGACACTAGCGCCTCCACCGGGGAGCTGTTTTTT. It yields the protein CATSRDTSASTGELFF.